This T cell receptor (beta chain) was captured in a study of cytomegalovirus exposure and HLA in healthy donors. Study observations and caveats: In a later analysis, productive TCRs from donors in an Asian-associated ancestry cluster reportedly carried fewer N-insertions than the cohort mean. With later analysis, a missense DCLRE1C variant became linked to TCR beta V- and J-gene trimming.

The V gene end was trimmed by 3 bases and the J gene end by 2 bases; junction bases not matched to a gene: 5. The germline V gene encodes CDR1 MNHEY and CDR2 SVGAGI. The CDR3 covers 16 residues. The PCR made use of 60 Vbeta and 13 Jbeta primers. Generated by immunoSEQ multiplex PCR, the TCRdb table keeps only in-frame clones and is missing some. The data hold 120,000 or so clones, with 81% observed a single time. In regard to this clone: Its specificity is not known.

The V gene is TRBV6-5, the J gene TRBJ2-3, with 10 bases fitting TRBD2. The sequenced material came from PBMCs. This receptor was identified in a man younger than 35 in good health and CMV-seronegative. The CDR3 here is CASSYSGTSATDTQYF. The CDR3 DNA reads as TGTGCCAGCAGTTATTCCGGGACTAGCGCCACAGATACGCAGTATTTT.